The 30 T cell receptor beta chains below all came from one sample that was sequenced in a study of cytomegalovirus exposure and HLA in healthy donors. Profiled with immunoSEQ multiplex PCR; TCRdb holds only in-frame clones, not every one. The sample records some 290,000 clones, approximately 85% being singletons. Material for sequencing was PBMCs. All receptors come from a man between 25 and 39 years old in good health and CMV-seronegative.

The chain couples TRBV7-2 to TRBJ2-5; 11 nucleotides line up with TRBD2. The CDR3 consists of 16 residues. The trim removed 0 bases at V and 5 bases at J, leaving 5 bases unmatched. Germline V gene sequence: CDR1 SGHTA, CDR2 FQGNSA. CDR3 DNA: TGTGCCAGCAGCTTAGCTTCTAGCGGGGGGATTGAGACCCAGTACTTC. Translating it yields CASSLASSGGIETQYF.

This chain uses TRBV6-1 with TRBJ2-7; a possible D gene is TRBD2 (6 bases). Per the germline V gene, CDR1 is MNHNS and CDR2 is SASEGT. This CDR3 has 15 amino acids. V lost 0 bases and J lost 6, with 15 bases in between. The CDR3 DNA is TGTGCCAGCAGTGAAGCATGGAGGGGTACGTCCGAGCAGTACTTC. This codes for CASSEAWRGTSEQYF.

Here the CDR3 reads CASGAGNRGENTIYF. The CDR3, as DNA: TGCGCCAGCGGAGCCGGGAACAGGGGCGAAAACACCATATATTTT. This sequence joins TRBV4-3 and TRBJ1-3, with 7 positions matching TRBD1. In germline, CDR1 is LGHNA, CDR2 YSLEER. With V trimmed by 8 bases and J by 6 bases, 13 bases remained unmatched. The CDR3 has 15 amino acids.

This clone was observed a single time. The genes are TRBV12-5 and TRBJ1-6, with unresolved D. Between the trimmed V and J ends, which lost 5 bases and 0 bases, there was a span of 14 bases. The CDR3 extends over 17 amino acids. Germline V lookup: CDR1 LGHNT, CDR2 FRNRAP. Written as DNA, the CDR3 is TGTGCTAGTGGTATCTCACCCGGAGGCTCCTATAATTCACCCCTCCACTTT. Translated: CASGISPGGSYNSPLHF. Looking up the rest from reference TRBV12-5 and TRBJ1-6 gives the full variable domain: DARVTQTPRHKVTEMGQEVTMRCQPILGHNTVFWYRQTMMQGLELLAYFRNRAPLDDSGMPKDRFSAEMPDATLATLKIQPSEPRDSAVYFCASGISPGGSYNSPLHFGNGTRLTVT.

This chain joins TRBV5-4 and TRBJ2-7; 12 nucleotides align to TRBD1. V gave up 5 bases and J gave up 7 bases; unmatched junction bases: 4. Germline loops: CDR1 SGHNT, CDR2 YYREEE (reference sequence). This CDR3 has 13 amino acids. CDR3 residues: CASRGQGAGEQYF. As DNA, the CDR3 is TGTGCCAGCAGGGGACAGGGGGCGGGTGAGCAGTACTTC.

The chain combines TRBV18 with TRBJ1-2, with 9 bases lining up with TRBD1. Germline loops: CDR1 KGHSH, CDR2 LQKENI. The CDR3 extends over 18 amino acids. After removal of 2 bases from V and 0 bases from J, the junction contained 10 bases not matched to a gene. CDR3 residues: CASSPIRPTGGTNYGYTF. CDR3 coding DNA: TGTGCCAGCTCACCAATCCGCCCGACAGGGGGGACTAACTATGGCTACACCTTC.

The chain uses TRBV18 and TRBJ1-5, with a tentative D call TRBD1 (6 bases). The CDR3 is 15 residues long. The ends were cut back, 5 bases at V and 0 bases at J, with 11 bases in the middle. From germline, CDR1 is KGHSH and CDR2 LQKENI. CDR3 in amino acids: CASSSDRNSNQPQHF. In DNA, the CDR3 is TGTGCCAGCTCATCAGACAGGAATAGCAATCAGCCCCAGCATTTT.

The V call is TRBV7-2, the J call TRBJ2-2, with 7 bases matching TRBD2. The CDR3 extends over 16 amino acids. After removal of 2 bases from V and 7 bases from J, the junction contained 10 bases not matched to a gene. Germline V gene sequence: CDR1 SGHTA, CDR2 FQGNSA. CDR3: CASSLTGGSRGGELFF. The DNA of the CDR3 is TGTGCCAGCAGCTTAACGGGGGGTTCCCGGGGCGGGGAGCTGTTTTTT.

V usage is TRBV6-5 and J usage is TRBJ1-1; 7 bases line up with TRBD1. V shed 6 bases, J shed 1 base, and the junction held 8 bases outside the gene matches. In germline, CDR1 is MNHEY, CDR2 SVGAGI. The CDR3 is made up of 15 amino acids. This CDR3 is CASSRLGGGNTEAFF. In DNA, the CDR3 is TGTGCCAGCAGCCGCTTAGGGGGCGGGAACACTGAAGCTTTCTTT.

This clone was seen just once. V and J are TRBV13 and TRBJ1-4, with 9 bases aligning to TRBD1. Germline assignment: CDR1 PRHDT and CDR2 FYEKMQ (reference sequence). This CDR3 region has 17 residues. J was trimmed by 0 bases and V by 5 bases; bases with no gene match: 7. The DNA of the CDR3 is TGTGCCAGCAGCCTACGGACAGGGGCTGCAACTAATGAAAAACTGTTTTTT. Translation gives CASSLRTGAATNEKLFF. Supplemented by reference TRBV13 and TRBJ1-4, the full variable domain reads AAGVIQSPRHLIKEKRETATLKCYPIPRHDTVYWYQQGPGQDPQFLISFYEKMQSDKGSIPDRFSAQQFSDYHSELNMSSLELGDSALYFCASSLRTGAATNEKLFFGSGTQLSVL.

This chain uses TRBV4-1 with TRBJ2-3, with 8 bases aligning to TRBD2. Germline CDR1 MGHRA, CDR2 YSYEKL. The J segment lost 2 bases and the V segment lost 0 bases, leaving 13 bases of the junction unmatched. CDR3 length equals 19 residues. This chain's CDR3 is CASSQEGGGAGAATDTQYF. For the CDR3, the DNA is TGCGCCAGCAGCCAAGAGGGAGGGGGAGCGGGGGCCGCCACAGATACGCAGTATTTT.

The V call is TRBV7-9, the J call TRBJ2-2; 7 bases line up with TRBD1. J lost 2 bases, V lost 5 bases, and 8 bases had no gene match. This CDR3 contains 16 residues. The germline CDR1 and CDR2 sequences are SEHNR and FQNEAQ (reference sequence). CDR3: CASSLGQEYNTGELFF. The DNA of the CDR3 is TGTGCCAGCAGCCTCGGACAGGAGTACAACACCGGGGAGCTGTTTTTT.

This chain connects TRBV6-1 to TRBJ2-1; 7 bases line up with TRBD1. V shed 6 bases, J shed 5 bases, and the junction held 7 bases outside the gene matches. CDR1 and CDR2 from the germline V gene are MNHNS and SASEGT. The CDR3 is made up of 14 amino acids. The CDR3 region is CASSRGQENNEQFF. The CDR3 coding sequence is TGTGCCAGCAGCCGTGGACAGGAAAACAATGAGCAGTTCTTC.

This chain links TRBV7-9 with TRBJ2-3; TRBD2 might be the D (6 bases). Germline CDR1 reads SEHNR; CDR2 reads FQNEAQ (reference sequence). The CDR3 loop spans 16 amino acids. The V end lost 1 base, the J end lost 2 bases, and 13 bases lay between the germline ends. CDR3 protein: CASSLGKLRDTDTQYF. CDR3 nucleotide sequence: TGTGCCAGCAGCTTAGGGAAACTGCGGGACACAGATACGCAGTATTTT. Drawing the rest from reference TRBV7-9 and TRBJ2-3, the complete variable domain is DTGVSQNPRHKITKRGQNVTFRCDPISEHNRLYWYRQTLGQGPEFLTYFQNEAQLEKSRLLSDRFSAERPKGSFSTLEIQRTEQGDSAMYLCASSLGKLRDTDTQYFGPGTRLTVL.

This chain links TRBV9 with TRBJ1-1; D gene unclear. V was cut by 0 bases and J by 4 bases, with 7 bases left in between. The CDR3 totals 13 residues. Germline loops: CDR1 SGDLS, CDR2 YYNGEE. CDR3 DNA: TGTGCCAGCAGCGTAGTAGAGGCCACTGAAGCTTTCTTT. This encodes CASSVVEATEAFF.

J is TRBJ2-3 and V is TRBV7-2; 11 bases match TRBD2. The CDR3 is made up of 16 amino acids. Germline V gives CDR1 SGHTA, CDR2 FQGNSA. V lost 5 bases, J lost 3 bases, and 7 bases stayed unmatched. CDR3 bases: TGTGCCAGCAGCCGATCACTAGCGGGGGTAACAGATACGCAGTATTTT. Its protein is CASSRSLAGVTDTQYF.

At least ten counts were recorded for this clone. The chain combines TRBV19 with TRBJ1-5; no firm D call. From germline, CDR1 is LNHDA and CDR2 SQIVND (reference sequence). V was cut by 10 bases and J by 2 bases, with 12 bases left in between. The CDR3 is made up of 13 amino acids. The CDR3 reads CATQYSGNQPQHF. The DNA for the CDR3 is TGTGCCACCCAATACAGTGGCAATCAGCCCCAGCATTTT.

This clone showed up just once. This chain connects TRBV10-1 to TRBJ2-3, with TRBD2 matching over 7 bases. The ends lost 0 bases at V and 0 bases at J; junction bases unmatched: 6. CDR1 WNHNN and CDR2 SYGVQD come from the germline V gene (reference sequence). The CDR3 runs 17 residues. The CDR3 DNA reads TGCGCCAGCAGTGAGTCGACTCGGCGGGGGAGCACAGATACGCAGTATTTT. Its protein is CASSESTRRGSTDTQYF.

This clone was seen ten or more times. V gene TRBV19 combines with J gene TRBJ1-2; D is perhaps TRBD1 (6 bases). The CDR3 consists of 14 residues. Germline lookup yields CDR1 LNHDA and CDR2 SQIVND (reference sequence). The V end was cut by 6 bases, the J end by 4 bases, with 15 bases between. CDR3 residues: CASRATQGPYGYTF. DNA of the CDR3: TGTGCCAGTAGAGCGACACAGGGCCCCTATGGCTACACCTTC.

The rearrangement uses TRBV5-5 and TRBJ2-3; 9 positions match TRBD2. The V gene end was trimmed by 0 bases and the J gene end by 3 bases; junction bases not matched to a gene: 5. This CDR3 has 16 amino acids. Germline lookup yields CDR1 SGHKS and CDR2 YYEKEE (reference sequence). As DNA, the CDR3 is TGTGCCAGCAGCTTGGATGGCGGGGGGGTGACAGATACGCAGTATTTT. It yields the protein CASSLDGGGVTDTQYF.

V usage is TRBV4-1 and J usage is TRBJ2-3; D perhaps matches TRBD2 (6 bases). There are 15 residues in the CDR3. V gave up 1 base and J gave up 2 bases, with 10 bases separating them. Germline assignment: CDR1 MGHRA and CDR2 YSYEKL. CDR3 sequence: CASSQVEGSTDTQYF. The CDR3 coding sequence is TGCGCCAGCAGCCAAGTGGAGGGCTCCACAGATACGCAGTATTTT.

The V gene is TRBV30, the J gene TRBJ2-7; 8 bases map to TRBD1. The junction had 8 bases not matched to a gene; V was cut back by 0 bases and J by 7 bases. This CDR3 comprises 14 residues. CDR1 is GTSNPN, CDR2 SVGIG, per germline (reference sequence). CDR3 nucleotide sequence: TGTGCCTGGAGTGTTCGGCAGGGGGCCTCAGAGCAGTACTTC. Translating it yields CAWSVRQGASEQYF.

The J gene is TRBJ2-1, the V gene TRBV5-4; 12 bases fit TRBD2. Germline trimming cut 1 base from V and 5 bases from J; bases unmatched to any gene: 4. The CDR3 consists of 16 residues. Germline-derived CDR1 and CDR2 are SGHNT and YYREEE (reference sequence). The CDR3 reads CASSLTLAGGNNEQFF. The DNA for the CDR3 is TGTGCCAGCAGCTTGACACTAGCGGGGGGTAACAATGAGCAGTTCTTC.

This rearrangement joins TRBV18 to TRBJ2-3; maybe TRBD2 (5 bases). The germline V gene encodes CDR1 KGHSH and CDR2 LQKENI. V shed 0 bases and J shed 4 bases, with 8 bases lying between them. The CDR3 extends over 14 amino acids. The chain's CDR3 is CASSPPSGADTQYF. CDR3 DNA: TGTGCCAGCTCACCACCGTCCGGGGCAGATACGCAGTATTTT.

This clone was counted only a few times. The chain recombines TRBV4-1 with TRBJ1-5; 10 bases match TRBD1. Germline values: CDR1 MGHRA, CDR2 YSYEKL. CDR3 length: 17 residues. The ends lost 0 bases at V and 5 bases at J; junction bases unmatched: 7. In DNA form, the CDR3 reads TGCGCCAGCAGCCAAGATCGACAGGGGGCCGTAGATCAGCCCCAGCATTTT. Its protein is CASSQDRQGAVDQPQHF.

V usage is TRBV5-1 and J usage is TRBJ1-1; D not certain. Germline V gene data show CDR1 as SGHRS and CDR2 as YFSETQ. The V and J ends lost 3 bases and 4 bases respectively, with 10 bases between them. This CDR3 is 13 amino acids long. CDR3 DNA: TGCGCCAGCAGCTCGGGGAAGGTCACTGAAGCTTTCTTT. It translates to CASSSGKVTEAFF.

The chain links TRBV6-1 to TRBJ2-1; 8 nucleotides match TRBD2. This CDR3 region has 15 residues. With 6 bases clipped from V and 7 bases from J, the junction kept 11 bases outside the gene matches. Germline-derived CDR1 and CDR2 are MNHNS and SASEGT. CDR3 region: CASRPGGGFRNEQFF. DNA of the CDR3: TGTGCCAGCAGGCCCGGGGGGGGATTCAGGAATGAGCAGTTCTTC.

The table lists this clone with a count of one. V gene TRBV6-5 combines with J gene TRBJ1-5; TRBD1 might be the D (5 bases). V lost 2 bases, J lost 11 bases, and 13 bases lay in between. Germline V CDR1 and CDR2: MNHEY, SVGAGI. This CDR3 spans 13 amino acids. This CDR3 is CASSYLTGGAQHF. DNA for the CDR3: TGTGCCAGCAGTTACCTTACAGGCGGGGCCCAGCATTTT.

The rearrangement links TRBV7-9 to TRBJ2-2; D is possibly TRBD1 (5 bases). The CDR3 covers 14 residues. Germline V gives CDR1 SEHNR, CDR2 FQNEAQ (reference sequence). V was clipped by 5 bases and J by 4 bases, with 11 bases between them. The CDR3 protein is CASSPDITTGELFF. The CDR3 DNA reads as TGTGCCAGCAGCCCGGACATAACCACCGGGGAGCTGTTTTTT.

The V and J genes are TRBV14 and TRBJ1-1; 9 bases align to TRBD1. From germline, CDR1 is SGHDN and CDR2 FVKESK. The V gene end was trimmed by 6 bases and the J gene end by 7 bases; junction bases not matched to a gene: 9. CDR3 length: 14 residues. As DNA, the CDR3 is TGTGCCAGCAGAGCGACGGGACAGGGTAATGAAGCTTTCTTT. Its translation is CASRATGQGNEAFF.